Shown below are 31 T cell receptor beta chains from a single sample sequenced in a study of T cell repertoires in cytomegalovirus infection. No antigens are known for them. TCRdb reprocessed the reads via MiXCR and lists one record per CDR3 protein. In the table there are 650,000 to 900,000 distinct CDR3 sequences, 30% to 35% of which are singletons. The sample consisted of cultured CD8+ T cells from PBMCs, taken from culture after CMV antigen stimulation. Source of these receptors: a human donor in good health (CMV status not recorded). Some clones in this sample may be carry-over from other donors' samples.

The chain links TRBV19 to TRBJ2-1; TRBD2 matches 7 bases. Germline V gene lookup returns CDR1 LNHDA and CDR2 SQIVND (reference sequence). The ends lost 6 bases at V and 11 bases at J; junction bases unmatched: 13. CDR3 length: 14 residues. The CDR3 loop reads CASSQNDGGSKQFF. CDR3 nucleotide sequence: TGTGCCAGTAGCCAAAATGACGGGGGGTCGAAGCAGTTCTTC.

This clonotype was picked up a small number of times. V is TRBV27 and J is TRBJ1-2; a weak D match, TRBD1 (6 bases). The CDR3 covers 15 residues. V shed 5 bases and J shed 4 bases, with 17 bases lying between them. Germline loops: CDR1 MNHEY, CDR2 SMNVEV (reference sequence). The CDR3 loop is CASSQGGGLGYGYTF. CDR3 sequence (DNA): TGTGCCAGCAGTCAGGGCGGGGGGCTTGGCTATGGCTACACCTTC.

The V gene is TRBV11-2, the J gene TRBJ2-3, with D hard to call. The V and J ends lost 2 bases and 6 bases respectively, with 6 bases between them. The CDR3 extends over 12 amino acids. Germline CDR1 is SGHAT and CDR2 is FQNNGV. The CDR3 region has the DNA TGTGCCAGCAGCTTACTTTTGGATACGCAGTATTTT. It encodes CASSLLLDTQYF.

The chain has TRBV6-2 or TRBV6-3 and TRBJ2-3; 7 bases agree with TRBD1. With V trimmed by 6 bases and J by 2 bases, 11 bases remained unmatched. CDR3 size: 16 residues. Germline lookup yields CDR1 MNHEY and CDR2 SVGEGT. CDR3 DNA sequence: TGTGCCAGCAGCCACGCCGGGACAGCGTCCACAGATACGCAGTATTTT. This sequence encodes CASSHAGTASTDTQYF.

V gene TRBV14 combines with J gene TRBJ1-1; D gene ambiguous. This CDR3 is built from 15 residues. V was pared by 4 bases and J by 4 bases, with 16 bases between. Germline CDR1 reads SGHDN; CDR2 reads FVKESK. CDR3 sequence (DNA): TGTGCCAGCAGCCTTATATCCCAAGGGATCACTGAAGCTTTCTTT. This sequence encodes CASSLISQGITEAFF.

The gene calls are TRBV19 and TRBJ2-7, with 10 nucleotides matching TRBD1. The CDR3 runs to 15 residues. Germline V gene lookup returns CDR1 LNHDA and CDR2 SQIVND (reference sequence). V dropped 2 bases and J dropped 6; count of bases not matched to a gene: 7. The DNA of the CDR3 is TGTGCCAGTAGTATATGGGACAGGGGAACGGCCGAGCAGTACTTC. Translated, it gives CASSIWDRGTAEQYF.

Only a few counts were recorded for this clonotype. The rearrangement joins TRBV12-3 or TRBV12-4 to TRBJ2-3; no firm D call. Between the trimmed V and J ends, which lost 5 bases and 2 bases, there was a span of 11 bases. The CDR3 has 14 amino acids. CDR3 residues: CASSQIGPTDTQYF. The CDR3 coding sequence is TGTGCCAGCAGTCAGATCGGCCCCACAGATACGCAGTATTTT.

This CDR3 is CASSYLEGSYEQYV. The CDR3 DNA reads as TGTGCCAGCAGTTACCTCGAAGGCTCCTACGAGCAGTACGTC. The rearrangement joins TRBV6-2 or TRBV6-3 to TRBJ2-7; D not resolved. V was clipped by 2 bases and J by 0 bases, with 8 bases between them. Germline V gene data show CDR1 as MNHEY and CDR2 as SVGEGT. This CDR3 spans 14 amino acids.

The J gene is TRBJ2-7, the V gene TRBV28; TRBD2 agrees at 8 bases. Germline V gene data show CDR1 as MDHEN and CDR2 as SYDVKM. The CDR3 consists of 17 residues. V lost 6 bases and J lost 7; bases outside the gene matches: 20. In DNA form, the CDR3 reads TGTGCCAGCAGCCCAATCCCCGCGGGGGGCCTCCTGAGAGAGCAGTACGTC. Its translation: CASSPIPAGGLLREQYV.

The sample holds many counts of this clonotype. J is TRBJ2-7 and V is TRBV7-2; unclear D gene. Germline V CDR1 and CDR2: SGHTA, FQGNSA. This CDR3 has 12 amino acids. V was shortened by 2 bases and J by 2 bases, with 4 bases between the two germline ends. DNA of the CDR3: TGTGCCAGCAGCTTACCCACCTACGAGCAGTACTTC. Translated: CASSLPTYEQYF.

This clonotype occurred a few times. The V gene is TRBV27, the J gene TRBJ1-2; D uncertain. Trimming took 4 bases from V and 2 from J, leaving 14 bases between them. The CDR3 runs to 15 residues. Germline lookup yields CDR1 MNHEY and CDR2 SMNVEV (reference sequence). The CDR3: CASSSAPLGNYGYTF. The DNA for the CDR3 is TGTGCCAGCAGTTCAGCCCCTCTAGGGAACTATGGCTACACCTTC.

This clonotype showed up just a few times. This chain joins TRBV7-9 and TRBJ1-1; the D gene is possibly TRBD1 (6 bases). Germline assignment: CDR1 SEHNR and CDR2 FQNEAQ (reference sequence). This CDR3 has 16 residues. V was trimmed by 1 base and J by 0 bases, leaving 12 bases between them. The CDR3 reads CASSLEGGGLNTEAFF. The DNA of the CDR3 is TGTGCCAGCAGCTTAGAGGGGGGGGGACTGAACACTGAAGCTTTCTTT.

The CDR3 DNA reads TGTGCCAGCAGTTACGTACAGCCAAGCTCCTATAATTCACCCCTCCACTTT. Its translation is CASSYVQPSSYNSPLHF. The chain links TRBV6-6 to TRBJ1-6, with unresolved D. V was pared by 2 bases and J by 0 bases, with 11 bases between. This CDR3 has 17 amino acids. Germline-derived CDR1 and CDR2 are MNHNY and SVGAGI (reference sequence).

This clonotype was seen a few times. This rearrangement joins TRBV6-2 or TRBV6-3 to TRBJ2-7; D might be TRBD2 (7 bases). CDR1 and CDR2 (germline): MNHEY, SVGEGT. V was trimmed by 6 bases and J by 2 bases, leaving 8 bases between them. CDR3 size: 12 residues. The CDR3 region has the DNA TGTGCCAGCAGAGGGGGGGCCTACGAGCAGTACGTC. Translation: CASRGGAYEQYV.

The table lists this clonotype with a few counts. V and J are TRBV6-5 and TRBJ1-1; 7 bases map to TRBD1. The CDR3 spans 13 residues. Germline CDR1 and CDR2: MNHEY and SVGAGI. The V gene end was trimmed by 6 bases and the J gene end by 1 base; junction bases not matched to a gene: 2. The DNA of the CDR3 is TGTGCCAGCAGGGGACAGTGGAACACTGAAGCTTTCTTT. Encoded protein: CASRGQWNTEAFF.

This clonotype has a handful of counts. The CDR3 DNA is TGTGCCAGCAGTCCCGGGACAGGGGTTGAAAAACTGTTTTTT. Translating it yields CASSPGTGVEKLFF. The chain joins TRBV7-2 to TRBJ1-4; TRBD1 matches 10 bases. Germline-derived CDR1 and CDR2 are SGHTA and FQGNSA. This CDR3 contains 14 residues. Trimming took 6 bases from V and 7 from J; bases not matched to a gene: 5.

This clonotype occurred a few times. The chain couples TRBV20-1 to TRBJ2-3; possibly TRBD2 for D (5 bases). The V and J ends lost 6 bases and 5 bases respectively, with 21 bases between them. CDR3 length: 15 residues. CDR1 is DFQATT, CDR2 SNEGSKA, per germline (reference sequence). The CDR3 sequence is CSAPEGSVLLDTQYF. CDR3 bases: TGCAGTGCCCCAGAGGGATCGGTTCTCCTAGATACGCAGTATTTT.

This clonotype has more than one count but fewer than ten. This sequence joins TRBV12-5 and TRBJ2-1; tentative D call: TRBD2 (6 bases). The CDR3 is 13 residues long. The V gene lost 7 bases and the J gene lost 12 bases, with 19 bases spanning the gap. Germline V CDR1 and CDR2: LGHNT, FRNRAP. This CDR3 is CASAGGPLRGQFF. CDR3 nucleotides: TGTGCTAGTGCCGGGGGTCCTCTTAGGGGGCAGTTCTTC.

V is TRBV28 and J is TRBJ2-3; 9 bases match TRBD1. V lost 7 bases and J lost 4; bases outside the gene matches: 12. The CDR3 totals 16 residues. Germline V CDR1 and CDR2: MDHEN, SYDVKM. The CDR3 protein is CASTYVRDRAADTQYF. DNA of the CDR3: TGTGCCAGCACTTATGTCCGGGACAGGGCCGCAGATACGCAGTATTTT.

The sample holds many counts of this clonotype. The rearrangement uses TRBV7-8 and TRBJ2-3; 15 bases line up with TRBD2. CDR1 and CDR2 from the germline V gene are SGHVS and FQNEAQ. Losses at the gene ends were 3 bases for V and 5 bases for J; bases not matched to a gene: 6. CDR3 length: 17 amino acids. For the CDR3, the DNA is TGTGCCAGCAGCTTCCCAGGACTAGCGGGGGGGGTAGATACGCAGTATTTT. This gives the protein CASSFPGLAGGVDTQYF.

This clonotype was counted only a few times. The chain carries TRBV24-1 and TRBJ1-2; D uncertain. This CDR3 comprises 12 residues. Trimming removed 1 base from V and 6 bases from J, with 5 bases in between. CDR1 and CDR2 from the germline V gene are KGHDR and SFDVKD. The CDR3, as DNA: TGTGCCACCAGTGATTTAGGTGATGGCTACACCTTC. Translation: CATSDLGDGYTF.

This rearrangement joins TRBV7-9 to TRBJ2-1; TRBD2 agrees at 10 bases. The CDR3 covers 16 residues. After removal of 3 bases from V and 3 bases from J, the junction contained 5 bases not matched to a gene. Germline V gene sequence: CDR1 SEHNR, CDR2 FQNEAQ (reference sequence). In nucleotides, the CDR3 is TGTGCCAGCAGCTTGCTGAGGACTAGCGGCTACAATGAGCAGTTCTTC. Translated: CASSLLRTSGYNEQFF.

This clonotype was seen a handful of times. The germline gene is not matched at one end of the junction; a read error may be the cause. V is TRBV7-6 and J is TRBJ2-1; a possible D gene is TRBD2 (5 bases). This CDR3 spans 16 amino acids. Germline V gene sequence: CDR1 SGHVS, CDR2 FNYEAQ. CDR3 bases: TGTGCTAGCAGCTTAAATACGGGGAAGTCCTACAATGAGCAGTTCTTC. Protein product: CASSLNTGKSYNEQFF.

This clonotype turned up a few times. The genes are TRBV19 and TRBJ1-3; tentative D call: TRBD1 (5 bases). CDR3 length equals 16 residues. V was pared by 2 bases and J by 0 bases, with 11 bases between. Germline V gives CDR1 LNHDA, CDR2 SQIVND (reference sequence). CDR3 coding DNA: TGTGCCAGTAGTATAAACGACCAGGGCTCTGGAAACACCATATATTTT. Its protein is CASSINDQGSGNTIYF.

A remark on this clonotype: One junction end does not reproduce the germline sequence, and a read error may be involved. The chain employs TRBV6-2 or TRBV6-3 and TRBJ2-5; D call uncertain. This CDR3 spans 11 amino acids. Per germline, CDR1 MNHEY and CDR2 SVGEGT. Here the CDR3 DNA reads TGTGCCAGCAGCTACTTGGCCTCGCAGTACTTC. Translation gives CASSYLASQYF.

The chain recombines TRBV7-2 with TRBJ2-5, with 9 bases that match TRBD2. V shed 4 bases, J shed 2 bases, and the junction held 8 bases outside the gene matches. The germline V gene has CDR1 SGHTA and CDR2 FQGNSA. The CDR3 is 16 amino acids. The CDR3 nucleotides read TGTGCCAGCAGCTCACAGCGGGGGGAAAAACAAGAGACCCAGTACTTC. This sequence encodes CASSSQRGEKQETQYF.

This clonotype appeared many times. This sequence joins TRBV7-6 and TRBJ2-1, with D possibly being TRBD1 or TRBD2 (5 bases each). CDR1 SGHVS and CDR2 FNYEAQ come from the germline V gene. Trimming removed 5 bases at V and 6 bases at J, with 14 bases between. This CDR3 is 14 amino acids long. The CDR3 DNA reads as TGTGCCAGCAGCGGCCAGGGACCCCCCAATGAGCAGTTCTTC. Translation gives CASSGQGPPNEQFF.

The rearrangement links TRBV19 to TRBJ2-2; TRBD1 agrees at 7 bases. The germline V gene encodes CDR1 LNHDA and CDR2 SQIVND (reference sequence). V shed 6 bases and J 3 bases; nucleotides not matched to a gene: 4. The length of the CDR3 is 14 residues. CDR3 region: CASSWTGYTGELFF. CDR3 DNA: TGTGCCAGTAGCTGGACAGGATACACCGGGGAGCTGTTTTTT.

J is TRBJ2-4 and V is TRBV28; 9 bases map to TRBD1. Germline CDR1 MDHEN, CDR2 SYDVKM. With 5 bases clipped from V and 4 bases from J, the junction kept 9 bases outside the gene matches. The CDR3 contains 16 residues. CDR3 nucleotide sequence: TGTGCCAGCAGTACGACCCAGGGACAGGGTAAAAACATTCAGTACTTC. As protein: CASSTTQGQGKNIQYF.

This clonotype was detected a few times. The chain couples TRBV20-1 to TRBJ2-4; D perhaps matches TRBD1 (5 bases). The CDR3 runs to 15 residues. Germline lookup yields CDR1 DFQATT and CDR2 SNEGSKA (reference sequence). Between the trimmed V and J ends, which lost 3 bases and 0 bases, there was a span of 12 bases. The DNA of the CDR3 is TGCAGTGCTAGGCGCAGGGTAGGAGCCAAAAACATTCAGTACTTC. Translating gives CSARRRVGAKNIQYF.

A few counts support this clonotype. The J gene is TRBJ2-3, the V gene TRBV6-2 or TRBV6-3; D perhaps matches TRBD2 (7 bases). The V end was cut by 2 bases, the J end by 1 base, with 10 bases between. Germline CDR1 is MNHEY and CDR2 is SVGEGT. This CDR3 is 15 amino acids long. This chain's CDR3 is CASSYGRGGTDTQYF. The CDR3 DNA sequence: TGTGCCAGCAGTTACGGGAGGGGGGGCACAGATACGCAGTATTTT.